A selection of T cell receptor beta chains follows, all from one sample in a study of T cells and copy number aberrations in small-cell lung cancer. Clones were read by immunoSEQ multiplex PCR, and TCRdb kept only the in-frame ones, dropping some. Among 1,000 to 1,500 clones listed, approximately 83% were seen once. The sample taken for sequencing was tumor tissue. The receptors come from a woman in her fifties or sixties with small cell lung cancer. Both conserved end residues are part of each CDR3. The order of the fields is J gene, D gene, clone size, V gene, CDR3 protein, CDR3 DNA. A D gene is named only where the DNA matches it firmly. The size field is filled for only some rows; it gives once, few, many or a size class.

J gene: TRBJ2-1; D gene: TRBD1; clone size: NA; V gene: TRBV29-1; CDR3 protein: CSVEVGQGLNEQFF; CDR3 DNA: TGCAGCGTTGAAGTTGGACAGGGTCTCAATGAGCAGTTCTTC
J gene: TRBJ2-3; D gene: NA; clone size: few; V gene: TRBV14; CDR3 protein: CASSQVSKVRDTQYF; CDR3 DNA: TGTGCCAGCAGCCAAGTCTCCAAGGTTAGGGATACGCAGTATTTT
J gene: TRBJ2-1; D gene: TRBD2; clone size: NA; V gene: TRBV2; CDR3 protein: CASSPNLSGNSYNEQFF; CDR3 DNA: TGTGCCAGCAGTCCTAACCTGAGCGGGAACTCCTACAATGAGCAGTTCTTC
J gene: TRBJ1-5; D gene: NA; clone size: NA; V gene: TRBV10-3; CDR3 protein: CAISEGGNQPQHF; CDR3 DNA: TGTGCCATCAGTGAGGGGGGCAATCAGCCCCAGCATTTT
J gene: TRBJ1-2; D gene: NA; clone size: NA; V gene: TRBV30; CDR3 protein: CAWREAYGYTF; CDR3 DNA: TGTGCCTGGAGGGAGGCCTATGGCTACACCTTC
J gene: TRBJ1-2; D gene: NA; clone size: NA; V gene: TRBV30; CDR3 protein: CAWSRGVDNYGYTF; CDR3 DNA: TGTGCCTGGAGTAGGGGGGTTGATAACTATGGCTACACCTTC
J gene: TRBJ2-3; D gene: NA; clone size: NA; V gene: TRBV7-3; CDR3 protein: CASSLTFPPGRDSTDTQYF; CDR3 DNA: TGTGCCAGCAGCTTAACTTTTCCCCCGGGGCGGGACTCCACAGATACGCAGTATTTT
J gene: TRBJ1-5; D gene: TRBD1; clone size: NA; V gene: TRBV2; CDR3 protein: CASSDRTGASNQPQHF; CDR3 DNA: TGTGCCAGCAGTGATAGGACAGGAGCTAGCAATCAGCCCCAGCATTTT
J gene: TRBJ2-7; D gene: TRBD2; clone size: NA; V gene: TRBV30; CDR3 protein: CARSGTSSYEQYF; CDR3 DNA: TGTGCCCGCAGTGGGACTAGCAGCTACGAGCAGTACTTC
J gene: TRBJ1-1; D gene: NA; clone size: NA; V gene: TRBV30; CDR3 protein: CAWRWADTEAFF; CDR3 DNA: TGTGCCTGGAGGTGGGCGGACACTGAAGCTTTCTTT
J gene: TRBJ2-1; D gene: TRBD2; clone size: NA; V gene: TRBV7-2; CDR3 protein: CASSRGVSGTYNEQFF; CDR3 DNA: TGTGCCAGCAGCCGAGGGGTTAGCGGGACATACAATGAGCAGTTCTTC
J gene: TRBJ2-1; D gene: TRBD2; clone size: NA; V gene: TRBV9; CDR3 protein: CASSATGLDYNEQFF; CDR3 DNA: TGTGCCAGCAGCGCCACGGGACTAGACTACAATGAGCAGTTCTTC
J gene: TRBJ1-1; D gene: TRBD1; clone size: NA; V gene: TRBV30; CDR3 protein: CAWSLTGLNTEAFF; CDR3 DNA: TGTGCCTGGAGCCTGACAGGGTTGAACACTGAAGCTTTCTTT
J gene: TRBJ1-2; D gene: NA; clone size: NA; V gene: TRBV30; CDR3 protein: CAWSRGVDNYGYTF; CDR3 DNA: TGTGCCTGGAGTAGGGGGGTTGATAATTATGGCTACACCTTC
J gene: TRBJ1-1; D gene: NA; clone size: NA; V gene: TRBV6-6; CDR3 protein: CASIWSTEAFF; CDR3 DNA: TGTGCCAGCATATGGAGTACTGAAGCTTTCTTT
J gene: TRBJ2-5; D gene: TRBD1; clone size: once; V gene: TRBV2; CDR3 protein: CASSADRGETQYF; CDR3 DNA: TGTGCCAGCAGTGCGGACAGGGGAGAGACCCAGTACTTC
J gene: TRBJ2-1; D gene: TRBD2; clone size: few; V gene: TRBV29-1; CDR3 protein: CSVEVKRGGVINEQFF; CDR3 DNA: TGCAGCGTTGAAGTGAAGCGGGGGGGTGTTATTAATGAGCAGTTCTTC
J gene: TRBJ1-5; D gene: TRBD1; clone size: NA; V gene: TRBV25-1; CDR3 protein: CASSGQGWGNQPQHF; CDR3 DNA: TGTGCCAGCAGTGGACAGGGTTGGGGCAATCAGCCCCAGCATTTT
J gene: TRBJ2-7; D gene: TRBD1; clone size: NA; V gene: TRBV5-4; CDR3 protein: CASSLRDRGPGEQYF; CDR3 DNA: TGTGCCAGCAGCTTGAGGGACAGGGGGCCGGGCGAGCAGTACTTC
J gene: TRBJ2-4; D gene: TRBD2; clone size: NA; V gene: TRBV19; CDR3 protein: CASSVAGEAKNIQYF; CDR3 DNA: TGTGCCAGTAGCGTAGCGGGAGAAGCCAAAAACATTCAGTACTTC
J gene: TRBJ1-4; D gene: NA; clone size: NA; V gene: TRBV30; CDR3 protein: CAWRPTGSNEKLFF; CDR3 DNA: TGTGCCTGGAGACCGACAGGTTCTAATGAAAAACTGTTTTTT
J gene: TRBJ1-1; D gene: TRBD1; clone size: once; V gene: TRBV19; CDR3 protein: CASSPGGTGDTEAFF; CDR3 DNA: TGTGCCAGTAGTCCCGGAGGGACAGGGGACACTGAAGCTTTCTTT
J gene: TRBJ2-7; D gene: NA; clone size: NA; V gene: TRBV6-5; CDR3 protein: CASSQMGGEQYF; CDR3 DNA: TGTGCCAGCAGTCAAATGGGCGGCGAGCAGTACTTC
J gene: TRBJ2-2; D gene: TRBD2; clone size: NA; V gene: TRBV7-9; CDR3 protein: CASRTEAGDSTGELFF; CDR3 DNA: TGTGCCAGCAGGACGGAGGCGGGAGATTCCACCGGGGAGCTGTTTTTT
J gene: TRBJ1-1; D gene: NA; clone size: NA; V gene: TRBV30; CDR3 protein: CAWSPPVVTEAFF; CDR3 DNA: TGTGCCTGGAGTCCCCCCGTCGTGACTGAAGCTTTCTTT
J gene: TRBJ1-4; D gene: NA; clone size: NA; V gene: TRBV30; CDR3 protein: CAWSPLSTRGEKLFF; CDR3 DNA: TGTGCCTGGAGCCCCCTCTCCACACGGGGTGAAAAACTGTTTTTT
J gene: TRBJ1-1; D gene: NA; clone size: NA; V gene: TRBV29-1; CDR3 protein: CSIDRRGEAFF; CDR3 DNA: TGCAGCATCGACAGGCGGGGCGAAGCTTTCTTT